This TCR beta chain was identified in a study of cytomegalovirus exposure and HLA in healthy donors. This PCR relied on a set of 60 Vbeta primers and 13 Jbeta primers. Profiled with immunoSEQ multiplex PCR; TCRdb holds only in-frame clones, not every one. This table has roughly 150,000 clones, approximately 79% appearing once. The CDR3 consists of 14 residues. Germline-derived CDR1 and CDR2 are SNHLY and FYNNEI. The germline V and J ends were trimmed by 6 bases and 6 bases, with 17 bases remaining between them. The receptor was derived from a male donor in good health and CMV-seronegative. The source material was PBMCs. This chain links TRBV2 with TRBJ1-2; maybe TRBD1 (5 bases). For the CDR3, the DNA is TGTGCCAGCAGCTCCGCGGGGGTGGACAATGGCTACACCTTC. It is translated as CASSSAGVDNGYTF.